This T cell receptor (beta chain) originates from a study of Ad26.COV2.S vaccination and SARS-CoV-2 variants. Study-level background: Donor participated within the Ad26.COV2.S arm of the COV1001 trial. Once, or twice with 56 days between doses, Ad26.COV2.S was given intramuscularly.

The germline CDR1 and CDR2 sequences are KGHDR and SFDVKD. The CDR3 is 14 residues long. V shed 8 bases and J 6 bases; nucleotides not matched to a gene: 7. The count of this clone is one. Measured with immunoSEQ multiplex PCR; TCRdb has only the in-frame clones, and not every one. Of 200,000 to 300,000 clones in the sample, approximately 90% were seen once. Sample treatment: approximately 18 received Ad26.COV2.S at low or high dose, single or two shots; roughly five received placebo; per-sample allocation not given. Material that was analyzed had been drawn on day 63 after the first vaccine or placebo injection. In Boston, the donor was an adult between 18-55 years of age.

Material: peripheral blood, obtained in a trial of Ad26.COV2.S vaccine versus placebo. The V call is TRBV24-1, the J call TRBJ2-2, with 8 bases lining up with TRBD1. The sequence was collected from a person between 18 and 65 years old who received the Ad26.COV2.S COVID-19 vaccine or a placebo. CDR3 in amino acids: CATTKTGVPGELFF. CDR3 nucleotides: TGTGCCACCACAAAGACAGGGGTACCCGGGGAGCTGTTTTTT.